These 21 T cell receptor beta chains were all obtained from the same sample, sequenced in a study of blood T cells in healthy people across ages. The second PCR ran about 6 to 12 cycles with a sample-barcoded 5' primer and J-beta primers. In TCRdb, the 5' RACE reads were re-called with MiXCR into one record per CDR3 protein. The sample has around 870,000 distinct CDR3 sequences, 25% to 30% seen once. Sequencing was carried out using blood. These receptors were collected from a woman older than 75 in good health.

This clonotype was counted ten times or more. V usage is TRBV29-1 and J usage is TRBJ2-1; 15 bases fit TRBD2. Trimming took 0 bases from V and 10 from J; bases not matched to a gene: 4. The CDR3 spans 15 residues. Germline CDR1 is SQVTM and CDR2 is ANQGSEA. CDR3 protein: CSVEEGLAGGTEQFF. DNA for the CDR3: TGCAGCGTTGAAGAAGGACTAGCGGGGGGGACAGAGCAGTTCTTC.

This clonotype was found many times. The CDR3 region has the DNA TGCAGTGCTAGTAACAGGGGGCATAACTATGGCTACACCTTC. This encodes CSASNRGHNYGYTF. This rearrangement joins TRBV20-1 to TRBJ1-2; 9 nucleotides align to TRBD1. The CDR3 has 14 residues. Germline assignment: CDR1 DFQATT and CDR2 SNEGSKA (reference sequence). V shed 3 bases, J shed 1 base, and the junction held 3 bases outside the gene matches.

This clonotype has a handful of counts. This chain uses TRBV27 with TRBJ2-2; 8 bases are a match to TRBD1. CDR3 length: 19 residues. J gave up 6 bases and V 3 bases, and 18 bases lay outside the gene matches. In germline, CDR1 is MNHEY, CDR2 SMNVEV (reference sequence). CDR3 residues: CASSFTPYRQGISSGELFF. DNA for the CDR3: TGTGCCAGCAGTTTCACACCCTACAGACAGGGGATCTCTTCCGGGGAGCTGTTTTTT.

There are a few counts of this clonotype. The chain is built from TRBV12-3 or TRBV12-4 and TRBJ2-2, with a weak D call TRBD1 (5 bases). The CDR3 spans 14 residues. The V gene lost 5 bases and the J gene lost 5 bases, with 12 bases spanning the gap. The CDR3, as DNA: TGTGCCAGCAGTCCCCCAGGGATTACCGGGGAGCTGTTTTTT. This encodes CASSPPGITGELFF.

At least ten counts were recorded for this clonotype. V is TRBV15 and J is TRBJ2-1; D is unresolved. V lost 4 bases, J lost 6 bases, and 22 bases lay in between. The germline gives CDR1 LNHNV, CDR2 YYDKDF (reference sequence). The CDR3 extends over 17 amino acids. The CDR3 DNA reads as TGTGCCACCAGCACCCGAACGACCACGCAGCCGGCCAATGAGCAGTTCTTC. Amino acid sequence: CATSTRTTTQPANEQFF.

The rearrangement uses TRBV5-1 and TRBJ2-1, with D hard to call. V dropped 4 bases and J dropped 2 bases, with 13 bases sitting between them. Germline V CDR1 and CDR2: SGHRS, YFSETQ. The CDR3 extends over 15 amino acids. DNA for the CDR3: TGCGCCAGCAGCCCCACGATTGGCACCTACAATGAGCAGTTCTTC. Translation gives CASSPTIGTYNEQFF. The complete variable domain, with remaining parts taken from reference TRBV5-1 and TRBJ2-1, reads KAGVTQTPRYLIKTRGQQVTLSCSPISGHRSVSWYQQTPGQGLQFLFEYFSETQRNKGNFPGRFSGRQFSNSRSEMNVSTLELGDSALYLCASSPTIGTYNEQFFGPGTRLTVL.

The V gene is TRBV20-1, the J gene TRBJ1-1; D is unresolved. Between the trimmed V and J ends, which lost 6 bases and 4 bases, there was a span of 21 bases. CDR3 length: 15 amino acids. CDR1 and CDR2 from the germline V gene are DFQATT and SNEGSKA (reference sequence). The CDR3 spells CSAQDGAIGGTEAFF. CDR3 sequence (DNA): TGCAGTGCCCAGGACGGAGCAATTGGCGGCACTGAAGCTTTCTTT.

This clonotype was counted ten times or more. The V gene is TRBV7-9, the J gene TRBJ1-2; no firm D call. Germline CDR1 SEHNR, CDR2 FQNEAQ (reference sequence). V shed 5 bases and J shed 4 bases, with 11 bases lying between them. The CDR3 has 13 residues. This chain's CDR3 is CASSPSPPYGYTF. The CDR3 DNA follows: TGTGCCAGCAGCCCCTCACCTCCCTATGGCTACACCTTC.

This clonotype was picked up many times. Written as DNA, the CDR3 is TGCAGTGCCAGACCACAGGGTTATAATTCACCCCTCCACTTT. Its translation is CSARPQGYNSPLHF. The rearrangement links TRBV20-1 to TRBJ1-6; the D gene is possibly TRBD1 (6 bases). Trimming removed 6 bases from V and 4 bases from J, with 13 bases in between. This CDR3 contains 14 residues. Germline assignment: CDR1 DFQATT and CDR2 SNEGSKA (reference sequence).

The chain has TRBV7-2 and TRBJ2-5; D call uncertain. TRBJ2-4 matches the DNA end more closely, so the J call is doubtful. Germline lookup yields CDR1 SGHTA and CDR2 FQGNSA. This CDR3 spans 11 amino acids. The CDR3 spells CASGEKNIQYF. DNA of the CDR3: TGTGCCTCAGGAGAAAAAAACATTCAGTACTTC.

With respect to this clonotype: Just one base apart from a much larger clone, this may be a read error. V gene TRBV7-2 combines with J gene TRBJ2-1; TRBD1 might be the D (9 bases). Trimming pared 0 bases from V and 15 bases from J, leaving 21 bases between. The CDR3 has 15 residues. Germline CDR1 reads SGHTA; CDR2 reads FQGNSA. The CDR3 loop is CASSLARTGGAGGFF. DNA for the CDR3: TGTGCCAGCAGCTTAGCCAGAACAGGGGGCGCGGGGGGGTTCTTC. The complete variable domain, with remaining parts taken from reference TRBV7-2 and TRBJ2-1, reads GAGVSQSPSNKVTEKGKDVELRCDPISGHTALYWYRQSLGQGLEFLIYFQGNSAPDKSGLPSDRFSAERTGGSVSTLTIQRTQQEDSAVYLCASSLARTGGAGGFFGPGTRLTVL.

This clonotype was observed many times. The chain joins TRBV12-3 or TRBV12-4 to TRBJ1-2, with unresolved D. V lost 6 bases, J lost 0 bases, and 11 bases lay in between. This CDR3 has 14 residues. The CDR3 reads CASSRTESNYGYTF. In nucleotides, the CDR3 is TGTGCCAGCAGCAGGACCGAATCTAACTATGGCTACACCTTC.

This clonotype was detected ten times or more. V and J are TRBV10-1 and TRBJ2-6; tentatively, D is TRBD1 (6 bases). The CDR3 loop spans 15 amino acids. The V end was cut by 3 bases, the J end by 2 bases, with 8 bases between. The V gene's germline CDR1 is WNHNN and CDR2 SYGVQD (reference sequence). CDR3 bases: TGCGCCAGCAGTGATCACAGGGCTGGGGCCAACGTCCTGACTTTC. Translated, it gives CASSDHRAGANVLTF.

At least ten counts were recorded for this clonotype. The J gene is TRBJ2-1, the V gene TRBV7-2; TRBD2 agrees at 9 bases. Germline-derived CDR1 and CDR2 are SGHTA and FQGNSA. Germline trimming cut 5 bases from V and 0 bases from J; bases unmatched to any gene: 5. The CDR3 length is 16 residues. In DNA form, the CDR3 reads TGTGCCAGCAGCCTGGCGGGGGGGAACTCCTACAATGAGCAGTTCTTC. This translates into CASSLAGGNSYNEQFF.

This clonotype was counted many times. The chain employs TRBV5-1 and TRBJ2-3, with D maybe TRBD2 (6 bases). Trimming removed 4 bases from V and 0 bases from J, with 12 bases in between. CDR1 and CDR2 from the germline V gene are SGHRS and YFSETQ. The CDR3 extends over 15 amino acids. The CDR3, as DNA: TGCGCCAGCAGCCGGGACTTACATAGCACAGATACGCAGTATTTT. Protein product: CASSRDLHSTDTQYF.

This clonotype was seen only a few times. This sequence joins TRBV29-1 and TRBJ2-7; TRBD1 is a possible D gene (6 bases). V lost 4 bases and J lost 3, with 10 bases in between. CDR3 length: 12 residues. Per germline, CDR1 SQVTM and CDR2 ANQGSEA. As DNA, the CDR3 is TGCAGCGTTGGGGACACCGGCTACGAGCAGTACTTC. It specifies CSVGDTGYEQYF.

At least ten counts were recorded for this clonotype. The CDR3 protein is CATSSGASYNEQFF. DNA for the CDR3: TGTGCCACCTCTAGCGGGGCCTCCTACAATGAGCAGTTCTTC. The chain is built from TRBV10-3 and TRBJ2-1; 9 bases are shared with TRBD2. Germline assignment: CDR1 ENHRY and CDR2 SYGVKD. The length of the CDR3 is 14 residues. Trimming at V came to 10 bases and at J to 0 bases, leaving 4 bases not matched to a gene.

The table lists this clonotype with many counts. V gene TRBV4-3 combines with J gene TRBJ2-1, with a tentative D call TRBD2 (5 bases). This CDR3 has 17 residues. Germline V lookup: CDR1 LGHNA, CDR2 YSLEER. V was cut by 0 bases and J by 6 bases, with 18 bases left in between. The CDR3 loop reads CASSQDRRLSLSNEQFF. The CDR3 DNA reads as TGCGCCAGCAGCCAAGATCGGAGGTTATCTTTGAGCAATGAGCAGTTCTTC.

This clonotype was found many times. Possible read error: a much larger clone is one base away. CDR3 amino acids: CASSCGTAFYEQYF. Written as DNA, the CDR3 is TGTGCCAGCAGCTGCGGGACAGCGTTCTACGAGCAGTACTTC. The J gene is TRBJ2-7, the V gene TRBV7-2; possibly TRBD1 for D (7 bases). The CDR3 consists of 14 residues. V was clipped by 4 bases and J by 3 bases, with 13 bases between them. Germline-derived CDR1 and CDR2 are SGHTA and FQGNSA.

This clonotype showed up just a few times. The V and J genes are TRBV5-1 and TRBJ1-6; no clear D. Trimming removed 0 bases from V and 9 bases from J, with 13 bases in between. The CDR3 is 15 amino acids. The germline V gene encodes CDR1 SGHRS and CDR2 YFSETQ. The chain's CDR3 is CASSLVAGGSSPLHF. The CDR3, as DNA: TGCGCCAGCAGCTTGGTGGCAGGAGGGAGTTCACCCCTCCACTTT.

This clonotype was counted at least ten times. The chain carries TRBV3-1 and TRBJ2-7; 7 bases line up with TRBD1. This CDR3 has 14 amino acids. Germline CDR1 and CDR2: LGHDT and YNNKEL (reference sequence). V lost 6 bases, J lost 3 bases, and 8 bases stayed unmatched. CDR3 sequence: CASRHDSGGYEQYF. CDR3 DNA sequence: TGTGCCAGCAGGCACGATTCAGGGGGCTACGAGCAGTACTTC.